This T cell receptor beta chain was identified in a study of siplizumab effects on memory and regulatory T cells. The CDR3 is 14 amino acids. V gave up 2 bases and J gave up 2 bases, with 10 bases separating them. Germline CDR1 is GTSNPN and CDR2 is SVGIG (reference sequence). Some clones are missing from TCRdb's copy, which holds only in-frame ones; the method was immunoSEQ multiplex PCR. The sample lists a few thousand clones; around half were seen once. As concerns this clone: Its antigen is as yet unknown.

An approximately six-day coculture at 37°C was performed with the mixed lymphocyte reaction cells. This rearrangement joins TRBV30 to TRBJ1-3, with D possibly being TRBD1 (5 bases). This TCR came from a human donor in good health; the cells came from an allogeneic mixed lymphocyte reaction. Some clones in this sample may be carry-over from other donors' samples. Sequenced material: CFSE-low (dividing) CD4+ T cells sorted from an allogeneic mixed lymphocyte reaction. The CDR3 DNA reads TGTGCCTGGAGTAGGGACCGCCCTGGAAACACCATATATTTT. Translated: CAWSRDRPGNTIYF.